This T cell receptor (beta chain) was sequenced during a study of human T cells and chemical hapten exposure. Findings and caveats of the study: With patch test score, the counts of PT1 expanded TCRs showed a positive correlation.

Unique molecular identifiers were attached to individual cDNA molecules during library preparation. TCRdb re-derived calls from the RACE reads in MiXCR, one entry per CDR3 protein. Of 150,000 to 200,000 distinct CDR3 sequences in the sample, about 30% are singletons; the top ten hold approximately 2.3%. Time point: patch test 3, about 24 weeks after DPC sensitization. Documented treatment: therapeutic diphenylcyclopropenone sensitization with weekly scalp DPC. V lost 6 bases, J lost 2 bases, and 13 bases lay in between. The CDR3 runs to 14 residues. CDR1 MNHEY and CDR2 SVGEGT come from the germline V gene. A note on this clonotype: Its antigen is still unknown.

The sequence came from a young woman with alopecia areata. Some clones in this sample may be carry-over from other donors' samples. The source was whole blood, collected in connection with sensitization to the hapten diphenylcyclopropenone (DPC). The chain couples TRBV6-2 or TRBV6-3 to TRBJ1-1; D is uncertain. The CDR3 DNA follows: TGTGCCAGCAGCCCGGCCCGGGCAAACACTGAAGCTTTCTTT. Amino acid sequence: CASSPARANTEAFF.